Shown below are 24 T cell receptor beta chains from a single sample sequenced in a study of cytomegalovirus exposure and HLA in healthy donors. The PCR employed 60 Vbeta primers together with 13 Jbeta primers. TCRdb's table, derived via immunoSEQ multiplex PCR, lists solely in-frame clones and lacks some. The sample lists roughly 71,000 clones, 78% occurring once. The sample was PBMCs. All receptors derive from a girl between 10 and 17 years old in good health and CMV-seropositive.

This rearrangement joins TRBV6-5 to TRBJ1-1, with D perhaps TRBD1 (5 bases). Trimming stripped 2 bases from V and 0 bases from J, with 7 bases between. The CDR3 length is 14 residues. The germline gives CDR1 MNHEY, CDR2 SVGAGI. The CDR3 here is CASSYTGMNTEAFF. CDR3 DNA: TGTGCCAGCAGTTACACAGGAATGAACACTGAAGCTTTCTTT.

V and J are TRBV5-1 and TRBJ1-1; D gene unclear. The CDR3 totals 13 residues. Germline CDR1 SGHRS, CDR2 YFSETQ. The V and J ends lost 0 bases and 1 base respectively, with 4 bases between them. CDR3 coding DNA: TGCGCCAGCAGCTTGGCCCAGAACACTGAAGCTTTCTTT. Protein: CASSLAQNTEAFF.

The chain carries TRBV11-2 and TRBJ1-2; no reliable D call. The V gene's germline CDR1 is SGHAT and CDR2 FQNNGV. V lost 4 bases to trimming and J lost 0 bases, with 6 bases between them. The CDR3 spans 13 residues. The CDR3 sequence is CASSSGANYGYTF. CDR3 nucleotide sequence: TGTGCCAGCAGCTCCGGTGCTAACTATGGCTACACCTTC.

The chain combines TRBV10-3 with TRBJ2-2, with TRBD2 identical over 9 bases. Looked up from germline, CDR1 is ENHRY and CDR2 is SYGVKD. The length of the CDR3 is 19 residues. The V gene end was trimmed by 0 bases and the J gene end by 1 base; junction bases not matched to a gene: 9. The CDR3 spells CAISESSASGMGNTGELFF. CDR3 sequence (DNA): TGTGCCATCAGTGAGTCGTCGGCTAGCGGGATGGGGAACACCGGGGAGCTGTTTTTT.

J is TRBJ1-1 and V is TRBV30, with D unclear. The V gene lost 5 bases and the J gene lost 11 bases, with 9 bases spanning the gap. Germline V CDR1 and CDR2: GTSNPN, SVGIG (reference sequence). The CDR3 runs to 9 residues. CDR3 protein: CAWLPEAFF. The CDR3, as DNA: TGTGCCTGGCTGCCCGAGGCTTTCTTT.

The gene calls are TRBV27 and TRBJ1-1; D is unresolved. The CDR3 sequence is 14 residues long. V was pared by 5 bases and J by 5 bases, with 15 bases between. Germline lookup yields CDR1 MNHEY and CDR2 SMNVEV (reference sequence). In nucleotides, the CDR3 is TGTGCCAGCAGTGTCCGACATACTGCAACTGAAGCTTTCTTT. Encoded protein: CASSVRHTATEAFF.

The rearrangement uses TRBV7-2 and TRBJ2-1; maybe TRBD1 (5 bases). Trimming left V 6 bases short and J 0 bases short, with 18 bases between. Per germline, CDR1 SGHTA and CDR2 FQGNSA. This CDR3 is 17 amino acids long. CDR3 bases: TGTGCCAGCAGTCAACGGGTGGGGCTGGGCTCCTACAATGAGCAGTTCTTC. Translated: CASSQRVGLGSYNEQFF.

The sample holds a few counts of this clone. The chain has TRBV4-3 and TRBJ2-5; tentatively, D is TRBD2 (6 bases). V lost 0 bases and J lost 5, with 10 bases in between. Germline CDR1 reads LGHNA; CDR2 reads YSLEER. The CDR3 runs 14 residues. The CDR3 loop is CASSQEHSGETQYF. The DNA for the CDR3 is TGCGCCAGCAGCCAAGAACACAGCGGGGAGACCCAGTACTTC.

The V gene is TRBV6-1, the J gene TRBJ2-7, with a weak D call TRBD2 (5 bases). Deletions cut 2 bases from V and 4 bases from J, with 12 bases between. The length of the CDR3 is 14 residues. Germline V lookup: CDR1 MNHNS, CDR2 SASEGT. The CDR3 DNA reads as TGTGCCAGCAGTGAACCCTTTCGCGGGTACGAGCAGTACTTC. Translated: CASSEPFRGYEQYF.

The chain uses TRBV28 and TRBJ2-7; 11 bases align to TRBD2. V lost 5 bases to trimming and J lost 2 bases; unmatched junction nucleotides: 8. The CDR3 totals 16 residues. Germline V CDR1 and CDR2: MDHEN, SYDVKM. Here the CDR3 reads CASSGRGLAVPYEQYF. The CDR3 region has the DNA TGTGCCAGCAGTGGCCGGGGACTAGCGGTCCCCTACGAGCAGTACTTC.

The chain uses TRBV9 and TRBJ1-6; D not certain. Germline CDR1 reads SGDLS; CDR2 reads YYNGEE. The CDR3 runs to 14 residues. The V end lost 0 bases, the J end lost 5 bases, and 6 bases lay between the germline ends. CDR3 region: CASSVDSNNSPLHF. CDR3 sequence (DNA): TGTGCCAGCAGCGTAGACAGCAATAATTCACCCCTCCACTTT. The variable domain in full, completed from reference TRBV9 and TRBJ1-6, reads DSGVTQTPKHLITATGQRVTLRCSPRSGDLSVYWYQQSLDQGLQFLIQYYNGEERAKGNILERFSAQQFPDLHSELNLSSLELGDSALYFCASSVDSNNSPLHFGNGTRLTVT.

CDR3 bases: TGTGCCAGCAAAGTCGGTCTAGCGGCCTACGAGCAGTACTTC. Translating gives CASKVGLAAYEQYF. The J gene is TRBJ2-7, the V gene TRBV6-5; 7 nucleotides match TRBD2. The germline V gene has CDR1 MNHEY and CDR2 SVGAGI. The ends lost 7 bases at V and 2 bases at J; junction bases unmatched: 8. The CDR3 covers 14 residues.

This chain uses TRBV29-1 with TRBJ1-1; 8 bases agree with TRBD1. This CDR3 comprises 12 residues. Germline V lookup: CDR1 SQVTM, CDR2 ANQGSEA. The trim removed 6 bases at V and 2 bases at J, leaving 2 bases unmatched. CDR3: CSVGQVNTEAFF. DNA of the CDR3: TGCAGCGTGGGACAGGTCAACACTGAAGCTTTCTTT.

The V call is TRBV29-1, the J call TRBJ2-1, with TRBD2 matching over 9 bases. Trimming removed 6 bases from V and 8 bases from J; junction bases left unmatched: 8. The CDR3 runs 13 residues. Germline CDR1 is SQVTM and CDR2 is ANQGSEA. The DNA for the CDR3 is TGCAGCGTGCTTAGCGGGAGAACGGATGAGCAGTTCTTC. Protein product: CSVLSGRTDEQFF.

The genes are TRBV2 and TRBJ2-1; 8 bases align to TRBD2. The CDR3 contains 15 residues. Germline CDR1 and CDR2: SNHLY and FYNNEI. After removal of 3 bases from V and 3 bases from J, the junction contained 4 bases not matched to a gene. CDR3 sequence: CASSEAGGSYNEQFF. In DNA, the CDR3 is TGTGCCAGCAGTGAGGCGGGGGGAAGCTACAATGAGCAGTTCTTC.

The V call is TRBV27, the J call TRBJ2-7; 8 positions agree with TRBD2. CDR3 length: 14 residues. The trim removed 8 bases at V and 5 bases at J, leaving 11 bases unmatched. Germline V gives CDR1 MNHEY, CDR2 SMNVEV (reference sequence). In nucleotides, the CDR3 is TGTGCCAGCTCGGGACTAGAGGACCGGCACGAGCAGTACTTC. It codes for CASSGLEDRHEQYF.

The CDR3 sequence: CASSQPGQTYEQYF. CDR3 coding DNA: TGTGCCAGCAGTCAGCCGGGACAGACGTACGAGCAGTACTTC. The chain is built from TRBV28 and TRBJ2-7, with 7 bases identical to TRBD1. The CDR3 is 14 amino acids. V was clipped by 5 bases and J by 4 bases; unmatched bases: 8. Germline-derived CDR1 and CDR2 are MDHEN and SYDVKM.

The chain recombines TRBV30 with TRBJ1-6, with D possibly matching TRBD1 (6 bases). Germline CDR1 reads GTSNPN; CDR2 reads SVGIG (reference sequence). Trimming shortened V by 3 bases and J by 7 bases, and 13 bases separated the two germline ends. The CDR3 consists of 14 residues. CDR3 nucleotides: TGTGCCTGGAGCCAAGGGACAACCAATTCACCCCTCCACTTT. Amino acids: CAWSQGTTNSPLHF.

This clone was observed a handful of times. V is TRBV5-1 and J is TRBJ2-5, with D perhaps matching TRBD1 (6 bases). This CDR3 region has 12 residues. Germline V CDR1 and CDR2: SGHRS, YFSETQ. Trimming removed 0 bases at V and 7 bases at J, with 7 bases between. CDR3 region: CASSLGGGTQYF. CDR3 bases: TGCGCCAGCAGCTTGGGAGGGGGGACCCAGTACTTC.

CDR3 region: CASSGRTDEKLFF. In DNA, the CDR3 is TGTGCCAGTAGCGGGAGGACAGACGAAAAACTGTTTTTT. The chain links TRBV19 to TRBJ1-4; D perhaps matches TRBD1 (6 bases). This CDR3 region has 13 residues. Per the germline V gene, CDR1 is LNHDA and CDR2 is SQIVND (reference sequence). Trimming took 6 bases from V and 8 from J, leaving 13 bases between them.

The chain couples TRBV7-7 to TRBJ2-3; tentatively, D is TRBD2 (5 bases). The CDR3 contains 17 residues. Germline assignment: CDR1 SSHAT and CDR2 FNYEAQ (reference sequence). The CDR3 DNA is TGTGCTAGCTGCTGGGTCCGGACTGTAGATAGCACAGATACGCAGTATTTT. Translating it yields CASCWVRTVDSTDTQYF.

This clone has only a few counts. The V and J genes are TRBV4-1 and TRBJ2-1; no clear D. This CDR3 has 12 amino acids. V was trimmed by 3 bases and J by 6 bases, leaving 6 bases between them. Germline CDR1 MGHRA, CDR2 YSYEKL. DNA for the CDR3: TGCGCCAGCAGCCAGCCGGGCAATGAGCAGTTCTTC. This gives the protein CASSQPGNEQFF.

The genes are TRBV7-2 and TRBJ2-5, with TRBD2 as a possible D gene (6 bases). Trimming took off 3 bases at V and 3 bases at J, with 11 bases between the two ends. This CDR3 contains 14 residues. Germline assignment: CDR1 SGHTA and CDR2 FQGNSA. CDR3 sequence (DNA): TGTGCCAGCAGCTTTACTAGCACCAAAGAGACCCAGTACTTC. Protein product: CASSFTSTKETQYF.

The chain employs TRBV6-5 and TRBJ2-3; 7 bases line up with TRBD2. The V segment lost 7 bases and the J segment 3 bases; nucleotides outside the gene matches: 4. Germline assignment: CDR1 MNHEY and CDR2 SVGAGI. The CDR3 covers 13 residues. CDR3 region: CASTGAGTDTQYF. The CDR3 coding sequence is TGTGCCAGCACAGGAGCGGGGACAGATACGCAGTATTTT.